These 17 T cell receptor beta chains came from one sample sequenced in a study of blood T cell repertoires in COVID-19. The repertoire was sequenced with immunoSEQ multiplex PCR; TCRdb's copy has only in-frame clones and lacks some. The profile shows approximately 380,000 clones, approximately 90% of them singletons. The sequencing input was PBMCs or T cells enriched from blood (not recorded which). These TCRs come from a woman under 30 who had recovered from COVID-19.

The rearrangement joins TRBV9 to TRBJ2-3, with 11 nucleotides matching TRBD1. The CDR3 contains 16 residues. Germline loops: CDR1 SGDLS, CDR2 YYNGEE. V trimming: 0 bases; J trimming: 5 bases; junction bases outside the gene matches: 5. CDR3: CASSVARTGGRDTQYF. The CDR3 nucleotides are TGTGCCAGCAGCGTAGCAAGGACAGGGGGCAGAGATACGCAGTATTTT.

This sequence joins TRBV27 and TRBJ2-7; TRBD1 aligns across 9 bases. The CDR3 runs to 14 residues. V lost 6 bases to trimming and J lost 2 bases; unmatched junction nucleotides: 5. Per germline, CDR1 MNHEY and CDR2 SMNVEV (reference sequence). CDR3 DNA: TGTGCCAGCAGGGGGACAGGGCGCGCCTACGAGCAGTACTTC. Amino acid sequence: CASRGTGRAYEQYF.

This chain uses TRBV23-1 with TRBJ2-3, with 8 nucleotides matching TRBD1. TRBV23-1 belongs to the ORF category, with a function that is uncertain. The V and J ends lost 2 bases and 3 bases, in that order; junction bases with no gene match: 16. This CDR3 contains 19 residues. Here the CDR3 reads CASSQPWDRTLEATDTQYF. In DNA form, the CDR3 reads TGCGCCAGCAGTCAACCTTGGGACAGGACTTTGGAGGCTACAGATACGCAGTATTTT.

The rearrangement links TRBV27 to TRBJ2-7, with no clear D. This CDR3 spans 15 amino acids. The germline CDR1 and CDR2 sequences are MNHEY and SMNVEV (reference sequence). Trimming shortened V by 4 bases and J by 4 bases, and 17 bases separated the two germline ends. In DNA form, the CDR3 reads TGTGCCAGCAGTTCCCCCCTGGCCCCGATTTACGAGCAGTACTTC. Translated, it gives CASSSPLAPIYEQYF.

Comment on this clone: This sample also contains other DNA sequences that code for the same CDR3. This chain joins TRBV30 and TRBJ1-2; a weak D match, TRBD1 (5 bases). The CDR3 loop spans 12 amino acids. Trimming cost V 1 base and J 5 bases, with 8 bases left between them. Germline lookup yields CDR1 GTSNPN and CDR2 SVGIG (reference sequence). The CDR3 region has the DNA TGTGCCTGGAGTGGACAGAGTTATGGCTACACCTTC. This sequence encodes CAWSGQSYGYTF.

The chain uses TRBV7-2 and TRBJ1-1; 8 bases fit TRBD1. Trimming took 5 bases from V and 4 from J; bases not matched to a gene: 9. The CDR3 is 15 amino acids. CDR1 is SGHTA and CDR2 is FQGNSA in the germline V gene. CDR3 loop: CASSAGQGRGTEAFF. CDR3 coding DNA: TGTGCCAGCAGCGCCGGACAGGGTCGAGGCACTGAAGCTTTCTTT.

The chain couples TRBV30 to TRBJ1-6; 9 bases fit TRBD1. The CDR3 extends over 14 amino acids. V lost 2 bases to trimming and J lost 9 bases; unmatched junction nucleotides: 5. CDR1 and CDR2 (germline): GTSNPN, SVGIG (reference sequence). The chain's CDR3 is CAWSFGTGLSPLHF. CDR3 coding DNA: TGTGCCTGGAGTTTCGGGACAGGGCTTTCACCCCTCCACTTT.

This chain joins TRBV24-1 and TRBJ1-4; D is uncertain. This CDR3 is built from 15 residues. Germline V gene lookup returns CDR1 KGHDR and CDR2 SFDVKD. The V end was cut by 0 bases, the J end by 1 base, with 5 bases between. CDR3 DNA sequence: TGTGCCACCAGTGATTTGGGCAGAACTAATGAAAAACTGTTTTTT. Its protein product is CATSDLGRTNEKLFF.

The chain joins TRBV7-9 to TRBJ1-1; tentatively, D is TRBD1 (6 bases). The CDR3 extends over 19 amino acids. The V end was cut by 1 base, the J end by 0 bases, with 21 bases between. Looked up from germline, CDR1 is SEHNR and CDR2 is FQNEAQ (reference sequence). CDR3 residues: CASSLVGIPQDSVNTEAFF. The CDR3 DNA sequence: TGTGCCAGCAGCTTAGTGGGTATTCCCCAGGACAGCGTGAACACTGAAGCTTTCTTT.

This rearrangement joins TRBV7-2 to TRBJ2-6; no firm D call. CDR1 and CDR2 (germline): SGHTA, FQGNSA. The CDR3 has 13 amino acids. The germline V and J ends were trimmed by 8 bases and 0 bases, with 5 bases remaining between them. The CDR3 protein is CASRGSGANVLTF. DNA for the CDR3: TGTGCCAGCCGCGGCTCTGGGGCCAACGTCCTGACTTTC.

This clone appeared once. The V and J genes are TRBV7-9 and TRBJ2-1, with 10 bases matching TRBD1. J was trimmed by 0 bases and V by 3 bases; bases with no gene match: 5. Germline CDR1 reads SEHNR; CDR2 reads FQNEAQ (reference sequence). This CDR3 contains 17 residues. CDR3 amino acids: CASSLGQGRGSYNEQFF. CDR3 coding DNA: TGTGCCAGCAGCTTGGGACAGGGGCGCGGCTCCTACAATGAGCAGTTCTTC.

This clone was detected once. This chain links TRBV5-4 with TRBJ2-7, with D unclear. Trimming cost V 1 base and J 3 bases, with 11 bases left between them. Per the germline V gene, CDR1 is SGHNT and CDR2 is YYREEE (reference sequence). This CDR3 has 14 residues. The CDR3 bases are TGTGCCAGCAGCTTGATCGAGGCCGGCTACGAGCAGTACTTC. It specifies CASSLIEAGYEQYF.

The J gene is TRBJ1-1, the V gene TRBV18; D ambiguous. Trimming shortened V by 6 bases and J by 4 bases, and 12 bases separated the two germline ends. The CDR3 totals 13 residues. The germline gives CDR1 KGHSH, CDR2 LQKENI. DNA of the CDR3: TGTGCCAGCTCCGGAACCGGAGGCACTGAAGCTTTCTTT. Residues: CASSGTGGTEAFF.

V usage is TRBV11-2 and J usage is TRBJ1-4; 9 bases align to TRBD1. Germline V gene lookup returns CDR1 SGHAT and CDR2 FQNNGV. V dropped 5 bases and J dropped 8; count of bases not matched to a gene: 9. This CDR3 region has 15 residues. The CDR3 DNA reads as TGTGCCAGCAGCAATTACAGGGGGCTTGGGGAAAAACTGTTTTTT. It translates to CASSNYRGLGEKLFF. Full variable domain (outside the CDR3, taken from reference TRBV11-2 and TRBJ1-4): EAGVAQSPRYKIIEKRQSVAFWCNPISGHATLYWYQQILGQGPKLLIQFQNNGVVDDSQLPKDRFSAERLKGVDSTLKIQPAKLEDSAVYLCASSNYRGLGEKLFFGSGTQLSVL.

V gene TRBV7-9 combines with J gene TRBJ2-7; 9 bases line up with TRBD2. Trimming cost V 5 bases and J 0 bases; bases outside gene matches: 5. The V gene's germline CDR1 is SEHNR and CDR2 FQNEAQ (reference sequence). This CDR3 spans 15 amino acids. Here the CDR3 reads CASSPSSGDSYEQYF. The CDR3, as DNA: TGTGCCAGCAGCCCTTCTAGCGGGGACTCCTACGAGCAGTACTTC.

The chain uses TRBV13 and TRBJ2-7; 11 bases fit TRBD2. Germline V CDR1 and CDR2: PRHDT, FYEKMQ (reference sequence). This CDR3 is 16 amino acids long. With 5 bases clipped from V and 0 bases from J, the junction kept 6 bases outside the gene matches. CDR3 sequence (DNA): TGTGCCAGCAGCCTTGGGACTAGCGGACGCTCCTACGAGCAGTACTTC. Protein product: CASSLGTSGRSYEQYF.

This chain connects TRBV9 to TRBJ2-7, with TRBD1 matching 8 bases. Germline V lookup: CDR1 SGDLS, CDR2 YYNGEE. This CDR3 is built from 15 residues. Losses at the gene ends were 3 bases for V and 0 bases for J; bases not matched to a gene: 5. CDR3 loop: CASSAEDRASYEQYF. CDR3 nucleotide sequence: TGTGCCAGCAGCGCGGAGGACAGGGCCTCCTACGAGCAGTACTTC. The full variable domain, its missing parts supplied by reference TRBV9 and TRBJ2-7, is DSGVTQTPKHLITATGQRVTLRCSPRSGDLSVYWYQQSLDQGLQFLIQYYNGEERAKGNILERFSAQQFPDLHSELNLSSLELGDSALYFCASSAEDRASYEQYFGPGTRLTVT.